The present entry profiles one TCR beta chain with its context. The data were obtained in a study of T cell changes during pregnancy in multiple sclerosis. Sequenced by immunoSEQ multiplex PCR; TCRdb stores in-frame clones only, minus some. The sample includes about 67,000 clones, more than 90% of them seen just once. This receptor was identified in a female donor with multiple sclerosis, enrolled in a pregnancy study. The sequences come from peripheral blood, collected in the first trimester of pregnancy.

This CDR3 reads CASNEQGTYSYEQYF. The CDR3 DNA reads as TGTGCCAGCAACGAGCAAGGGACTTATTCCTACGAGCAGTACTTC. The chain combines TRBV2 with TRBJ2-7; D possibly corresponds to TRBD2 (6 bases). The V gene's germline CDR1 is SNHLY and CDR2 FYNNEI. The CDR3 runs 15 residues. V lost 7 bases, J lost 1 base, and 17 bases lay in between.